The rows below give T cell receptor beta chains drawn from one sample of a study of tumor-infiltrating lymphocytes in primary liver carcinoma. TCRdb re-analysed the multiplex PCR reads in MiXCR, keeping a single row per CDR3 protein. The table includes just over 300,000 distinct CDR3 sequences, 50% to 60% detected once. The sequenced sample consisted of peripheral blood. The receptors were gathered from a woman aged 25 to 39 with primary liver carcinoma and hepatitis B virus infection. The CDR3 runs from the conserved cysteine through the conserved F or W. D genes are given only for firm matches. Some rows mark clone size as missing; the rest say once, few, many or name a class of expanded clone.

few | TRBD2 | TRBJ2-1 | TRBV6-5 | TGTGCCAGCAGTTACTCGCGCCTAGCGGGAGGTGCCGACAATGAGCAGTTCTTC | CASSYSRLAGGADNEQFF
- | - | TRBJ1-1 | TRBV5-4 | TGTGCCAGCATCATAGATCTGAACACTGAAGCTTTCTTT | CASIIDLNTEAFF
many | - | TRBJ2-5 | TRBV29-1 | TGCAGCGGATACCGGGACTTCGGGACCCAGTACTTC | CSGYRDFGTQYF
- | - | TRBJ2-6 | TRBV28 | TGTGCCAGCATCCGCTACACGGTCGTTGGGGCCAACGTCCTGACTTTC | CASIRYTVVGANVLTF
once | - | TRBJ2-6 | TRBV11-2 | TGTGCCAGCAGCTTGGGGCGCTCTGGGGCCAACGCCATGACTTTC | CASSLGRSGANAMTF
few | - | TRBJ1-2 | TRBV10-3 | TGTGCCATCAGTGAGCCGGCAGGGAATGGCTACACCTTC | CAISEPAGNGYTF
- | - | TRBJ2-7 | TRBV10-3 | TGTGCCATCAGTGGGGAGGAGCGCCGTTTACCCTACGAGCAGTACTTC | CAISGEERRLPYEQYF
few | TRBD1 | TRBJ1-4 | TRBV4-3 | TGCGCCAGCAGCCAAGTCACAGGGGGTATAGAACTGTTTTTT | CASSQVTGGIELFF
few | - | TRBJ2-1 | TRBV28 | TGTGCCAGCGGGTACTTTGAGCAGTTCTTC | CASGYFEQFF
- | - | TRBJ2-7 | TRBV30 | TGTGCCTGGAGTGTACCTCGGACAGCCGTCGGGCAGTACTTC | CAWSVPRTAVGQYF
few | - | TRBJ2-2 | TRBV30 | TGTGCCTGGAGTACCACCACCGGGGAGCTGTTTTTT | CAWSTTTGELFF